Listed below are T cell receptor beta chains from one sample, sequenced in a study of tumor-infiltrating lymphocytes in primary liver carcinoma. TCRdb ran MiXCR on the multiplex PCR reads and lists one entry per CDR3 protein. In the table there are roughly 100,000 distinct CDR3 sequences, around 80% of which are singletons. The sequenced material came from liver tumor tissue from sampling region 3. Receptors were obtained from a man aged 40-50 years with primary liver carcinoma and hepatitis B virus infection. CDR3s include the opening cysteine and the closing phenylalanine or tryptophan. Fields, in order: D gene, J gene, clone size, V gene, CDR3 protein, CDR3 DNA. D genes are given only for firm matches. Size is stated for part of the rows, as once, few or many counts, or as a class when the clone is expanded.

D: -; J: TRBJ2-7; size: -; V: TRBV11-2; CDR3: CARSLGYEEYF; DNA: TGTGCCAGAAGCTTAGGCTACGAGGAGTACTTC
D: TRBD2; J: TRBJ2-1; size: -; V: TRBV30; CDR3: CAWASGGKYEQFF; DNA: TGTGCCTGGGCCTCGGGAGGGAAGTATGAGCAGTTCTTC
D: -; J: TRBJ2-1; size: once; V: TRBV11-3; CDR3: CASRLNATEQFF; DNA: TGTGCCAGCAGACTAAATGCCACTGAGCAGTTCTTC
D: -; J: TRBJ1-2; size: -; V: TRBV4-1; CDR3: CAGSQSQGSYGYTF; DNA: TGCGCCGGCAGCCAATCTCAGGGATCCTATGGCTACACCTTC
D: TRBD2; J: TRBJ2-7; size: -; V: TRBV4-2; CDR3: CPSSQAGTSGRDEQYF; DNA: TGTCCCAGCAGCCAAGCAGGGACTAGTGGGAGGGACGAGCAGTACTTC
D: -; J: TRBJ2-3; size: -; V: TRBV4-2; CDR3: CASSLISMSTDTQYF; DNA: TGTGCCAGCAGCCTGATTAGTATGAGCACAGATACGCAGTATTTT
D: -; J: TRBJ1-5; size: -; V: TRBV29-1; CDR3: CIVGTGNQPQHF; DNA: -
D: -; J: TRBJ2-4; size: -; V: TRBV4-2; CDR3: CASSQGSKNIRYF; DNA: TGTGCCAGCAGCCAAGGATCCAAAAACATTCGGTACTTC
D: -; J: TRBJ1-5; size: -; V: TRBV4-3; CDR3: CANSQDLPSGTSGRADTQHF; DNA: TGCGCCAACAGCCAGGATCTTCCCTCCGGGACTAGCGGGAGAGCAGATACGCAGCATTTT
D: TRBD2; J: TRBJ2-1; size: -; V: TRBV5-1; CDR3: CASNHLAGPDTDEQFF; DNA: TGCGCCAGCAACCACTTAGCGGGGCCCGATACGGATGAGCAGTTCTTC
D: -; J: TRBJ2-5; size: medium-sized; V: TRBV5-4; CDR3: CASSLDKAVKYF; DNA: TGTGCCAGCAGCTTGGACAAGGCCGTCAAATACTTC
D: TRBD2; J: TRBJ2-7; size: -; V: TRBV24-1; CDR3: CATSAAGGLDEQYF; DNA: TGTGCCACCAGTGCAGCGGGAGGGCTTGATGAGCAGTACTTC
D: TRBD1; J: TRBJ2-3; size: -; V: TRBV12-3/TRBV12-4; CDR3: CTSSSEGAEFYMHYF; DNA: TGTACCAGCAGTTCCGAGGGGGCTGAATTCTATATGCACTATTTT
D: TRBD2; J: TRBJ2-3; size: -; V: TRBV4-2; CDR3: CASSQDGGRPDTQYF; DNA: TGTGCCAGCAGCCAAGATGGCGGGAGGCCAGATACTCAGTATTTT
D: -; J: TRBJ2-2; size: medium-sized; V: TRBV29-1; CDR3: CSVRTRGELFF; DNA: TGCAGCGTTCGGACACGCGGGGAGCTGTTTTTT
D: -; J: TRBJ1-3; size: once; V: TRBV5-1; CDR3: CANSRGGDTAYGNTIYF; DNA: TGCGCCAACAGCCGGGGGGGGGACACCGCCTATGGAAACACCATATATTTT
D: -; J: TRBJ1-1; size: -; V: TRBV29-1; CDR3: CSVRNGWGINTEALF; DNA: TGCAGCGTTCGAAATGGGTGGGGCATAAACACTGAAGCTCTCTTT
D: -; J: TRBJ2-2; size: -; V: TRBV11-2; CDR3: CVSSPWTANTGELFF; DNA: TGTGTCAGCAGCCCATGGACTGCGAACACCGGGGAACTGTTTTTT
D: TRBD2; J: TRBJ2-7; size: -; V: TRBV6-6; CDR3: CASTPLLAGGRNKQYF; DNA: TGTGCCAGCACTCCACTCTTAGCGGGAGGGAGAAACAAGCAGTACTTC
D: -; J: TRBJ2-5; size: -; V: TRBV11-2; CDR3: CVSSFTGGRETQYF; DNA: TGTGTCAGCAGTTTCACCGGGGGACGAGAGACCCAGTACTTC
D: -; J: TRBJ2-5; size: -; V: TRBV5-1; CDR3: CASSPLGVGGEAKYF; DNA: TGCGCCAGCAGTCCATTGGGGGTCGGGGGAGAGGCCAAGTACTTC
D: TRBD2; J: TRBJ2-3; size: -; V: TRBV5-6; CDR3: CASSLAAGREGCTDTQYF; DNA: TGTGCCAGCAGCCTGGCAGCAGGGCGGGAGGGCTGTACAGATACGCAGTATTTT
D: TRBD1; J: TRBJ1-2; size: -; V: TRBV2; CDR3: CARRQGKVDGGYTF; DNA: TGTGCCAGACGACAGGGGAAGGTTGATGGTGGCTACACCTTC
D: -; J: TRBJ2-2; size: once; V: TRBV10-3; CDR3: CAITEPGHREAVF; DNA: TGTGCCATCACTGAGCCGGGGCACCGGGAAGCTGTTTTT
D: -; J: TRBJ2-5; size: many; V: TRBV5-1; CDR3: CASSPTPSAEETQYF; DNA: TGCGCCAGCAGCCCAACCCCCTCAGCGGAGGAGACCCAGTACTTC
D: -; J: TRBJ1-2; size: -; V: TRBV6-2/TRBV6-3; CDR3: CASGPSGTSTFHGYTF; DNA: TGTGCCAGTGGTCCGAGCGGAACCTCTACATTCCATGGCTACACCTTC
D: -; J: TRBJ2-3; size: -; V: TRBV5-1; CDR3: CACKAPGLSTNTQYF; DNA: TGCGCCTGCAAAGCCCCGGGACTTAGCACAAATACGCAGTATTTT
D: TRBD1; J: TRBJ2-1; size: once; V: TRBV4-3; CDR3: CACSQLQGASDEQFF; DNA: TGCGCCTGCAGCCAATTACAGGGGGCTAGCGATGAGCAGTTCTTC
D: TRBD2; J: TRBJ2-1; size: -; V: TRBV30; CDR3: CAWSSGGWLNKQFF; DNA: TGTGCCTGGAGTAGCGGGGGGTGGTTAAATAAGCAGTTCTTC
D: -; J: TRBJ2-5; size: -; V: TRBV1; CDR3: CTSSHDIQDTQYF; DNA: TGCACCAGTAGTCACGACATACAAGATACCCAGTACTTC
D: -; J: TRBJ1-1; size: -; V: TRBV29-1; CDR3: CSIRPSGRNTEASF; DNA: TGCAGCATCCGCCCGTCCGGGAGAAACACTGAAGCTTCCTTT
D: -; J: TRBJ2-7; size: -; V: TRBV28; CDR3: CASSLDSHSYKQYF; DNA: TGTGCCAGCAGTCTGGACAGTCACTCCTACAAGCAGTACTTC
D: -; J: TRBJ2-1; size: -; V: TRBV11-3; CDR3: CDSGMTSIIDEQFF; DNA: TGTGACAGCGGCATGACTAGTATTATCGATGAGCAGTTCTTC
D: -; J: TRBJ2-7; size: -; V: TRBV11-1; CDR3: CASSLGPARESTYEQYF; DNA: TGTGCCAGCAGCTTAGGGCCGGCGCGTGAAAGCACCTATGAGCAGTACTTC
D: -; J: TRBJ1-4; size: -; V: TRBV29-1; CDR3: CSTSGQGHYEKFFF; DNA: TGCAGTACTTCTGGTCAGGGACATTATGAAAAATTTTTTTTT
D: TRBD2; J: TRBJ2-5; size: -; V: TRBV11-3; CDR3: CASSFGTSGSPLKSQYF; DNA: TGCGCCAGCAGCTTTGGGACTAGCGGGAGTCCTTTGAAGAGCCAGTACTTC
D: -; J: TRBJ1-2; size: -; V: TRBV6-1; CDR3: CASSDIRDNYGYTF; DNA: TGTGCCAGCAGTGATATTCGGGATAACTATGGCTACACTTTC
D: -; J: TRBJ2-7; size: -; V: TRBV29-1; CDR3: CSAGCGNHGQYF; DNA: TGCAGCGCGGGTTGTGGTAACCACGGGCAGTACTTC
D: -; J: TRBJ2-3; size: -; V: TRBV6-6; CDR3: CASSFSTGMSNQPQYF; DNA: TGTGCCAGCAGTTTCTCAACGGGGATGAGCAATCAGCCCCAGTATTTT
D: -; J: TRBJ2-3; size: -; V: TRBV29-1; CDR3: CSVVQSGTSTDTQYF; DNA: TGCAGCGTTGTCCAATCCGGGACAAGCACAGATACGCAGTATTTT
D: -; J: TRBJ2-4; size: -; V: TRBV28; CDR3: CVGSPPGLARNIHYF; DNA: TGTGTCGGCAGCCCTCCCGGGTTGGCCAGAAACATTCATTACTTC
D: -; J: TRBJ1-2; size: medium-sized; V: TRBV28; CDR3: CASSLMVSYGYTF; DNA: TGTGCCAGCAGTTTAATGGTCAGCTATGGCTACACCTTC
D: -; J: TRBJ2-1; size: -; V: TRBV29-1; CDR3: CSVGTIGSYNEQFF; DNA: TGCAGCGTCGGTACTATAGGTTCCTACAATGAACAGTTCTTC
D: TRBD2; J: TRBJ2-1; size: -; V: TRBV11-1; CDR3: CANSAGGPNERFF; DNA: TGTGCCAATAGCGCGGGGGGGCCGAATGAGCGGTTCTTC
D: -; J: TRBJ2-3; size: -; V: TRBV4-1; CDR3: CARSQEGAPSTDTQYF; DNA: TGCGCTAGAAGCCAAGAAGGTGCCCCTAGCACAGATACGCAGTATTTT
D: -; J: TRBJ2-1; size: -; V: TRBV7-3; CDR3: CASSSLGVGNEQLF; DNA: TGTGCCAGCAGCTCCCTAGGGGTTGGCAATGAGCAGCTCTTC
D: TRBD1; J: TRBJ1-5; size: -; V: TRBV6-6; CDR3: CDSRYGQGDGQPQHF; DNA: TGTGACAGCCGTTACGGACAGGGGGACGGTCAGCCCCAGCATTTT
D: TRBD2; J: TRBJ2-2; size: once; V: TRBV29-1; CDR3: CSAGTSAANIGELFF; DNA: TGCAGCGCTGGGACTAGCGCGGCGAACATCGGGGAGTTGTTTTTT
D: -; J: TRBJ1-4; size: -; V: TRBV12-3/TRBV12-4; CDR3: CASSTSGIGKLLF; DNA: TGTGCCAGCAGTACCTCCGGGATAGGAAAACTGCTTTTT
D: TRBD2; J: TRBJ2-3; size: few; V: TRBV6-5; CDR3: CARSWGGSTDTQFF; DNA: TGTGCCAGGAGTTGGGGGGGAAGCACAGATACGCAGTTTTTT
D: -; J: TRBJ2-7; size: -; V: TRBV11-3; CDR3: CAITLDAGTPYKQYF; DNA: TGTGCCATCACCTTAGATGCCGGGACACCCTACAAGCAGTACTTC